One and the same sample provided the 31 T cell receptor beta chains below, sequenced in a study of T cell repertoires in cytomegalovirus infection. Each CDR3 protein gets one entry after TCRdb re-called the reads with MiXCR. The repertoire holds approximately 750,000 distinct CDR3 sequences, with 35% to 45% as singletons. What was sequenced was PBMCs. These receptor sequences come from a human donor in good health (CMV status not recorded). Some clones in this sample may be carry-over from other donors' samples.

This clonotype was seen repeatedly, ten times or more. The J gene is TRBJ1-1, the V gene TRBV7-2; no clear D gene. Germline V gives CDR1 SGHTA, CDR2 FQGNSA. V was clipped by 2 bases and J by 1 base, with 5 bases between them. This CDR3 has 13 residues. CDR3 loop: CASSLSWNTEAFF. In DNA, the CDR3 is TGTGCCAGCAGCTTATCGTGGAACACTGAAGCTTTCTTT.

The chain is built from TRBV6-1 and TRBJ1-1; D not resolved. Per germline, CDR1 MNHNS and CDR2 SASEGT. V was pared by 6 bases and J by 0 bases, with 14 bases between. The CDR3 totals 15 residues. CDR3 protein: CASSTEANLNTEAFF. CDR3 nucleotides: TGTGCCAGCAGCACAGAGGCTAATTTGAACACTGAAGCTTTCTTT.

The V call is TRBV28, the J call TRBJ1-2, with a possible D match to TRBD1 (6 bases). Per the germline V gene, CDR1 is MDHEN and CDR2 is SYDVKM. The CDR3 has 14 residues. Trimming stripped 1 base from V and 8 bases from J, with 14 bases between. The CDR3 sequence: CASSLYGRGGGYTF. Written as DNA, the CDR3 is TGTGCCAGCAGTTTATATGGCAGGGGAGGCGGCTACACCTTC.

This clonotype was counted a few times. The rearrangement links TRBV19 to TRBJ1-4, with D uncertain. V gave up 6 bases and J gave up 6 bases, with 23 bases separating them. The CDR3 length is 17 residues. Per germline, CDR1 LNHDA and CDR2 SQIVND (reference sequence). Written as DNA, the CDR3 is TGTGCCAGTAGACGGAGACACCGGTCGGTTGTGCATGAAAAACTGTTTTTT. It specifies CASRRRHRSVVHEKLFF. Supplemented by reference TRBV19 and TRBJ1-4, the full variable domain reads DGGITQSPKYLFRKEGQNVTLSCEQNLNHDAMYWYRQDPGQGLRLIYYSQIVNDFQKGDIAEGYSVSREKKESFPLTVTSAQKNPTAFYLCASRRRHRSVVHEKLFFGSGTQLSVL.

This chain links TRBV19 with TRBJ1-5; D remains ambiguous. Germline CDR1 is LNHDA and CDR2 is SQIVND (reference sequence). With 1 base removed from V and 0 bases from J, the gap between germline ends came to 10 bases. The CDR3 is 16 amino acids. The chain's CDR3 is CASSIAESYSNQPQHF. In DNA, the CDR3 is TGTGCCAGTAGTATAGCGGAGAGTTATAGCAATCAGCCCCAGCATTTT.

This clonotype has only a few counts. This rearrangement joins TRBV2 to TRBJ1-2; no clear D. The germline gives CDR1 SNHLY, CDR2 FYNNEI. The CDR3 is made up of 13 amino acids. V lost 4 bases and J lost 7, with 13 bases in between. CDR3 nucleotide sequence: TGTGCCAGCAGTGCTGGCAGAGAGGTTGGCTACACCTTC. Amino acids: CASSAGREVGYTF.

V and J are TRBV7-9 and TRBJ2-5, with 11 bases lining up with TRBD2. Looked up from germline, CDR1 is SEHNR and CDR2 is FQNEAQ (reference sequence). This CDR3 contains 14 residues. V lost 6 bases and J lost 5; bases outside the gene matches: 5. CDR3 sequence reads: CASRLAGEAETQYF. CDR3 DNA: TGTGCCAGCAGACTAGCGGGAGAGGCGGAGACCCAGTACTTC.

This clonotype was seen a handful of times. The CDR3 DNA follows: TGTGCCAGCAGCGTGAGAATGAACACTGAAGCTTTCTTT. It yields the protein CASSVRMNTEAFF. This chain joins TRBV28 and TRBJ1-1; D uncertain. Deletions cut 6 bases from V and 0 bases from J, with 8 bases between. This CDR3 has 13 amino acids. Germline loops: CDR1 MDHEN, CDR2 SYDVKM.

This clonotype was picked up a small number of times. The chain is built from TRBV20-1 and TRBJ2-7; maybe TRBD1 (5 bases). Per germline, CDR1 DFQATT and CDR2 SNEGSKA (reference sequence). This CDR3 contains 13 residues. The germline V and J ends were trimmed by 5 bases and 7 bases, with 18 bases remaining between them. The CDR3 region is CSAPSFRGEEQYF. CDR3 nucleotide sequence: TGCAGTGCTCCTTCATTTAGGGGTGAGGAGCAGTACTTC.

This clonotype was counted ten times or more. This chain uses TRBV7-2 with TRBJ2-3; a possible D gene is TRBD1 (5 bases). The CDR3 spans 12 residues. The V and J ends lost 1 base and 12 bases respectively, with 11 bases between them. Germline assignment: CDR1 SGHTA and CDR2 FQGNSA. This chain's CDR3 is CASSLDQGIQYF. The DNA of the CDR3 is TGTGCCAGCAGCTTAGACCAGGGAATACAGTATTTT.

The CDR3, as DNA: TGTGCCAGCAGCTTCAGTAGGAGGACAGATACGCAGTATTTT. Translated, it gives CASSFSRRTDTQYF. V usage is TRBV7-9 and J usage is TRBJ2-3, with a tentative D call TRBD2 (5 bases). V shed 3 bases and J shed 3 bases, with 10 bases lying between them. Germline V gene sequence: CDR1 SEHNR, CDR2 FQNEAQ (reference sequence). The CDR3 length is 14 residues.

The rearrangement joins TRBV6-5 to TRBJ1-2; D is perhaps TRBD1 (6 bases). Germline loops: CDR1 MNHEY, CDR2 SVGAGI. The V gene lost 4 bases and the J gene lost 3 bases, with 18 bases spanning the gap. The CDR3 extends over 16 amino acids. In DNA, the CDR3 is TGTGCCAGCAGTTCTAATAGCAGGGGACCCCACTATGGCTACACCTTC. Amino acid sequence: CASSSNSRGPHYGYTF.

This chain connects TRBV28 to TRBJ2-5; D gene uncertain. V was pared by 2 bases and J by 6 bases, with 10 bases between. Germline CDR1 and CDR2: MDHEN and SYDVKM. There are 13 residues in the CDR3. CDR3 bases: TGTGCCAGCAGTTTAGGCAGTAGGAAGACCCAGTACTTC. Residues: CASSLGSRKTQYF.

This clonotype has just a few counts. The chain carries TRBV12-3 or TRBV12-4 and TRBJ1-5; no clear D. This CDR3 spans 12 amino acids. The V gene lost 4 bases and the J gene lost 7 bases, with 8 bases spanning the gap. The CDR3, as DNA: TGTGCCAGCAGTTCCCTCCAACAGCCCCAGCATTTT. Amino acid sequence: CASSSLQQPQHF.

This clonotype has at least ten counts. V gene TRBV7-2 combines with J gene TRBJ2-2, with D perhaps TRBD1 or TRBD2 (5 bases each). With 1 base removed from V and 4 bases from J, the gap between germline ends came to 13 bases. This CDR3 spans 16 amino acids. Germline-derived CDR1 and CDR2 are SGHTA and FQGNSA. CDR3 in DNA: TGTGCCAGCAGCTTAGGGGTCAGGGCGGGCACCGGGGAGCTGTTTTTT. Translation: CASSLGVRAGTGELFF.

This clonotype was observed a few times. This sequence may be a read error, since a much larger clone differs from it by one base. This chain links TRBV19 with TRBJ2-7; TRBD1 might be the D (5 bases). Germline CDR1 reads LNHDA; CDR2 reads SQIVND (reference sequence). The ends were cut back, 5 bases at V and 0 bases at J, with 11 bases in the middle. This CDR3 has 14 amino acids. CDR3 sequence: CASSLGVTSYEQYF. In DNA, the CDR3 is TGTGCCAGTAGTCTAGGGGTCACCTCCTACGAGCAGTACTTC. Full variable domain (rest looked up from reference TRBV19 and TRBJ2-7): DGGITQSPKYLFRKEGQNVTLSCEQNLNHDAMYWYRQDPGQGLRLIYYSQIVNDFQKGDIAEGYSVSREKKESFPLTVTSAQKNPTAFYLCASSLGVTSYEQYFGPGTRLTVT.

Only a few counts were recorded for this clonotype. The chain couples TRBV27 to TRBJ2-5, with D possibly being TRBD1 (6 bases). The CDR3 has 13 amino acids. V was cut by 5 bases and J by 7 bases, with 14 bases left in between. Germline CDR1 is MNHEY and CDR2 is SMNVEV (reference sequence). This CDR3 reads CASSPSGHPTQYF. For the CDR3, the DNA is TGTGCCAGCAGTCCGTCGGGACATCCGACCCAGTACTTC.

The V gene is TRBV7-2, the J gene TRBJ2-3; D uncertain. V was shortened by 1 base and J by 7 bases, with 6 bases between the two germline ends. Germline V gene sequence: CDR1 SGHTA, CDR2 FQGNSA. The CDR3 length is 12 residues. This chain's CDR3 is CASSLVLNTQYF. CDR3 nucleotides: TGTGCCAGCAGCTTAGTTTTGAATACGCAGTATTTT.

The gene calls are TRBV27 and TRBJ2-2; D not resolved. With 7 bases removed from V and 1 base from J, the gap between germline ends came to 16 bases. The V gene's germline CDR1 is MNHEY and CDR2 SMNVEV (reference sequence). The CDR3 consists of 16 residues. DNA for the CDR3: TGTGCCAGCAAATTAATCGGCAGCATGAACACCGGGGAGCTGTTTTTT. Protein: CASKLIGSMNTGELFF.

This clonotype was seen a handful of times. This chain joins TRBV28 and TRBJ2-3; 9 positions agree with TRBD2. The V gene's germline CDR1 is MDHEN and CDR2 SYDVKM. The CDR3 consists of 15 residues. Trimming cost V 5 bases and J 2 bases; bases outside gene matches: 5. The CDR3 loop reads CASSPVGLATDTQYF. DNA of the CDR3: TGTGCCAGCAGTCCAGTGGGACTAGCCACAGATACGCAGTATTTT.

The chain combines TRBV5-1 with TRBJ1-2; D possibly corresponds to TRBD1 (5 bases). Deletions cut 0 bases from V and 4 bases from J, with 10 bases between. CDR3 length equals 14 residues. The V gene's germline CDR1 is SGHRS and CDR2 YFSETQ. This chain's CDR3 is CASSLGGRTYGYTF. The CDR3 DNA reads TGCGCCAGCAGCTTGGGGGGACGGACCTATGGCTACACCTTC.

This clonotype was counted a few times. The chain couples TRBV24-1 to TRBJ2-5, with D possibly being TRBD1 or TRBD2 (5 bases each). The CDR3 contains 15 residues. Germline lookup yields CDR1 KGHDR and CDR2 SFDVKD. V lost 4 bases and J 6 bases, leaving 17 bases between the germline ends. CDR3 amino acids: CATSDPGRDAKTQYF. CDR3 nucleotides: TGTGCCACCAGTGACCCCGGACGGGACGCGAAGACCCAGTACTTC.

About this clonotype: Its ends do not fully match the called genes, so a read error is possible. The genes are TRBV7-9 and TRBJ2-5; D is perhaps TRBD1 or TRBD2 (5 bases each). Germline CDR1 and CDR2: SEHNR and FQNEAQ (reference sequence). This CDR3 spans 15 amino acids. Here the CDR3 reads CASSPSESRGEPQYF. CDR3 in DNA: TGTGCCAGCAGCCCCTCCGAATCTAGGGGAGAGCCCCAGTACTTC.

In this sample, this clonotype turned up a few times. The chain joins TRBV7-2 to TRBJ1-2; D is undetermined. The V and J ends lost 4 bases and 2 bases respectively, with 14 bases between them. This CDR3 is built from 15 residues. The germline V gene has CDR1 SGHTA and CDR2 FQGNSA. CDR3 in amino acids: CASSSNPGTNYGYTF. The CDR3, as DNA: TGTGCCAGCAGCTCAAATCCGGGAACGAACTATGGCTACACCTTC. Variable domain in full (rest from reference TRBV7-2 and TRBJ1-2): GAGVSQSPSNKVTEKGKDVELRCDPISGHTALYWYRQSLGQGLEFLIYFQGNSAPDKSGLPSDRFSAERTGGSVSTLTIQRTQQEDSAVYLCASSSNPGTNYGYTFGSGTRLTVV.

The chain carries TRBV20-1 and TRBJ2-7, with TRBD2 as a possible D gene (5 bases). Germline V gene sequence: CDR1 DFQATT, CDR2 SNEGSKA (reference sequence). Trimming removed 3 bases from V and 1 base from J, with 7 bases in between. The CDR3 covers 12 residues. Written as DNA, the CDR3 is TGCAGTGCTAGGGACTCTTCCTACGAGCAGTACTTC. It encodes CSARDSSYEQYF.

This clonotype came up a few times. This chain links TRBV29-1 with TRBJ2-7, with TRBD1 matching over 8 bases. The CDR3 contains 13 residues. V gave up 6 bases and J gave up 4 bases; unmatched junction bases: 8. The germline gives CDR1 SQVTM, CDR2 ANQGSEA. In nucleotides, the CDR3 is TGCAGCGTAGCCCCAGGGGGCGAGTACGAGCAGTACTTC. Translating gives CSVAPGGEYEQYF.

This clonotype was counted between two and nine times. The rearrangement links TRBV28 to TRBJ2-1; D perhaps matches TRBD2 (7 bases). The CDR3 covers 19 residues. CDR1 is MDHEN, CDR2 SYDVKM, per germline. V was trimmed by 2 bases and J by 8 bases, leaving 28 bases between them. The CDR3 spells CASSLDRSPGTIQVHEQFF. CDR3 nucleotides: TGTGCCAGCAGTTTAGACAGGAGCCCCGGGACTATTCAAGTGCATGAGCAGTTCTTC.

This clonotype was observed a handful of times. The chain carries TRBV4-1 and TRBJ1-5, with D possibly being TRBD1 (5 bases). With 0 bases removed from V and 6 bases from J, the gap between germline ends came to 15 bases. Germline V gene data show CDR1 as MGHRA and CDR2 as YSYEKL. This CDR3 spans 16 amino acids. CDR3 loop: CASSQEERGPSQPQHF. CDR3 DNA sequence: TGCGCCAGCAGCCAAGAAGAAAGGGGCCCGAGTCAGCCCCAGCATTTT.

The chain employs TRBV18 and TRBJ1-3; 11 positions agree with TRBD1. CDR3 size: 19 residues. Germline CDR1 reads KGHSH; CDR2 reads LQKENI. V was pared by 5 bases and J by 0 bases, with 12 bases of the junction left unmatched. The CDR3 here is CASSLLRDRGTSSGNTIYF. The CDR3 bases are TGTGCCAGCTCATTACTCCGGGACAGGGGGACAAGCTCTGGAAACACCATATATTTT.

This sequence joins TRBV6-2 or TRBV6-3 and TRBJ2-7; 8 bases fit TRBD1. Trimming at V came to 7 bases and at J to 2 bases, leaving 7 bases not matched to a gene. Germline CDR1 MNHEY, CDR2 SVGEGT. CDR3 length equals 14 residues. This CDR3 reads CASNHRGETYEQYF. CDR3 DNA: TGTGCCAGCAACCACAGGGGGGAGACCTACGAGCAGTACTTC.

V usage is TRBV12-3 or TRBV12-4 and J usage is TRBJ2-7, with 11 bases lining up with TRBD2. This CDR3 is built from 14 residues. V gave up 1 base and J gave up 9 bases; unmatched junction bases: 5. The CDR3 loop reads CASSLVGLAAVQYF. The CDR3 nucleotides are TGTGCCAGCAGTTTAGTGGGACTAGCGGCGGTGCAGTACTTC.